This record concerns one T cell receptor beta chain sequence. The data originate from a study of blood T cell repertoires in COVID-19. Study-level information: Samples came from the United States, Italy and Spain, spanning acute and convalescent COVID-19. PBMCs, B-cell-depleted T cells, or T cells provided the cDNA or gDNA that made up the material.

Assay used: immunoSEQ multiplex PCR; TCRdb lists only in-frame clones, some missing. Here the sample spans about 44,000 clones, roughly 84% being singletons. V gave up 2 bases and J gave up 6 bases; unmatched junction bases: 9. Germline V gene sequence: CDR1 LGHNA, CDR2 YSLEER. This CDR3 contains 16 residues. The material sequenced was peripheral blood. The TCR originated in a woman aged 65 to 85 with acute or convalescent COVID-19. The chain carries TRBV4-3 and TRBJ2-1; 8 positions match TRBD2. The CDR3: CASSQPGAGVSNEQFF. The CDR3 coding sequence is TGCGCCAGCAGCCAACCGGGAGCGGGAGTCAGCAATGAGCAGTTCTTC.